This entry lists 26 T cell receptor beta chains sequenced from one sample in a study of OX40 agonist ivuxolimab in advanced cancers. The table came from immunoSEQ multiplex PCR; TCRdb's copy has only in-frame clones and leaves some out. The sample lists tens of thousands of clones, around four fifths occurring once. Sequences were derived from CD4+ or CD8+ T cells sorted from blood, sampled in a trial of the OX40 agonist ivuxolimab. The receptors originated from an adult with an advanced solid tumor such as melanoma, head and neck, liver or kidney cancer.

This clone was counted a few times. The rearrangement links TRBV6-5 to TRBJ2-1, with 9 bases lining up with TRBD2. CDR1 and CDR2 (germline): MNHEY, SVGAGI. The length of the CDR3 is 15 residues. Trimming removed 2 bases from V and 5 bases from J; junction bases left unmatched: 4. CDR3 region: CASSYGTSRNNEQFF. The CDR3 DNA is TGTGCCAGCAGTTACGGGACTAGCAGGAACAATGAGCAGTTCTTC.

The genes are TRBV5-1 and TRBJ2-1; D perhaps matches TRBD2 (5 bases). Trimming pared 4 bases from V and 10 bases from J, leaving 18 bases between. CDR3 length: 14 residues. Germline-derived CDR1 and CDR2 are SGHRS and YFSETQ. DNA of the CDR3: TGCGCCAGCAGCCTGTCCAGCGGAGTGGGGGAGCAGTTCTTC. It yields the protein CASSLSSGVGEQFF.

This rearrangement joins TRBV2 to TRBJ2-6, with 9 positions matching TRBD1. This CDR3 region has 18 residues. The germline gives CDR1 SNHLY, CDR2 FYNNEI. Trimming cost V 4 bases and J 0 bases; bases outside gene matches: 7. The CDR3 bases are TGTGCCAGCAGTGTAAGACAGGGGGTAACCTCTGGGGCCAACGTCCTGACTTTC. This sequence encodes CASSVRQGVTSGANVLTF. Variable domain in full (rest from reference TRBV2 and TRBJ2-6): EPEVTQTPSHQVTQMGQEVILRCVPISNHLYFYWYRQILGQKVEFLVSFYNNEISEKSEIFDDQFSVERPDGSNFTLKIRSTKLEDSAMYFCASSVRQGVTSGANVLTFGAGSRLTVL.

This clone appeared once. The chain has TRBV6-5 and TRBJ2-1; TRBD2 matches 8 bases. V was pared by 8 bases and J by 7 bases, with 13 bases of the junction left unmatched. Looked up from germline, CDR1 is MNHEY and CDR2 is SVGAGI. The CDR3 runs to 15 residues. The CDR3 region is CASGSRGGVTNEQFF. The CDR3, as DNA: TGTGCCAGCGGTTCCCGGGGGGGCGTTACGAATGAGCAGTTCTTC.

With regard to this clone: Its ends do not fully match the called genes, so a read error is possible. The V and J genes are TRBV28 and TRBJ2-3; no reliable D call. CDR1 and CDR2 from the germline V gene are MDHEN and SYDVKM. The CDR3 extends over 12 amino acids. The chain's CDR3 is CASCLTTDTQYF. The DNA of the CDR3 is TGTGCCAGCTGTTTGACCACAGATACGCAGTATTTT.

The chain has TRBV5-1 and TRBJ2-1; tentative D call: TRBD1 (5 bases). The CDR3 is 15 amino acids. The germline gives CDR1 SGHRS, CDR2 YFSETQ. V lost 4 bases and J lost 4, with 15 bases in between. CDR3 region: CASSPGQGGYNEQFF. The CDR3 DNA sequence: TGCGCCAGCAGCCCGGGCCAGGGTGGGTACAATGAGCAGTTCTTC.

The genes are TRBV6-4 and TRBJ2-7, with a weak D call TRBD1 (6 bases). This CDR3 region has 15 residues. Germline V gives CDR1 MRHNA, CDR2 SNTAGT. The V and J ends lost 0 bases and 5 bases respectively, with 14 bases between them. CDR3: CASSDSGQKSDEQYV. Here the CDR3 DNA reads TGTGCCAGCAGTGACTCGGGACAAAAAAGCGACGAGCAGTACGTC.

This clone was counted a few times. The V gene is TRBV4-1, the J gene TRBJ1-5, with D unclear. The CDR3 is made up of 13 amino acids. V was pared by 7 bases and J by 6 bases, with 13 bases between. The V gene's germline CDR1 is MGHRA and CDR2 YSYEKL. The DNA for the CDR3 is TGCGCCAGCAAAAGGCAGTACAGTCAGCCCCAGCATTTT. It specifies CASKRQYSQPQHF.

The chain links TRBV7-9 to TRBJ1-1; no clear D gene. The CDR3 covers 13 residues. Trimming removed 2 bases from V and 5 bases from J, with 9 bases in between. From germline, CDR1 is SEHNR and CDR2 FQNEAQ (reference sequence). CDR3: CASSLSVWTEAFF. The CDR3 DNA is TGTGCCAGCAGCTTATCAGTGTGGACTGAAGCTTTCTTT.

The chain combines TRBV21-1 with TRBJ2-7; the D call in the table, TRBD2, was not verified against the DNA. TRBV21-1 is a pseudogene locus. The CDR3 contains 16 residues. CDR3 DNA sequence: TGTGCCAGCAGCTCACCCCCGGGAATCGATGTCTACGAGCAGTACTTC. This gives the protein CASSSPPGIDVYEQYF.

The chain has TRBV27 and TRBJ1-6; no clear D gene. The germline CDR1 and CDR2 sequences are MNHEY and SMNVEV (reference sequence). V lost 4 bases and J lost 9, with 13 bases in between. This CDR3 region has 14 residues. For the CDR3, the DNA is TGTGCCAGCAGTTCTCATACTGGACCTTCACCCCTCCACTTT. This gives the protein CASSSHTGPSPLHF.

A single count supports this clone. In nucleotides, the CDR3 is TGCGCCAGCAGCCCGGGACTAGCGGGAGGGCCCCACGAGCAGTACTTC. It codes for CASSPGLAGGPHEQYF. The genes are TRBV4-1 and TRBJ2-7, with 16 bases aligning to TRBD2. Germline V gene sequence: CDR1 MGHRA, CDR2 YSYEKL. Unmatched junction bases numbered 5, after V lost 4 bases and J lost 5 bases. The CDR3 covers 16 residues.

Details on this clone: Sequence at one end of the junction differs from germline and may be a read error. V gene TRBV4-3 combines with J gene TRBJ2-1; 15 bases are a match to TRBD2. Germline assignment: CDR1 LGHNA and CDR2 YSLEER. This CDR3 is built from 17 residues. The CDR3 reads CASRQAAGTSGRHEQFF. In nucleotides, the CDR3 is TGCGCCAGCAGGCAAGCCGCCGGGACTAGCGGGAGGCATGAGCAGTTCTTC.

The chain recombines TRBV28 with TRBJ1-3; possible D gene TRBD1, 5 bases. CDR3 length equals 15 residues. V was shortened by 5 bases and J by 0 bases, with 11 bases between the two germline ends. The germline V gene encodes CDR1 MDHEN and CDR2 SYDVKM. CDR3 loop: CASSRQILSGNTIYF. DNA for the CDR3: TGTGCCAGCAGTCGACAGATTCTCTCTGGAAACACCATATATTTT.

The CDR3: CASSLFGGYTGELFF. The CDR3, as DNA: TGTGCCAGCAGCTTGTTTGGGGGTTACACCGGGGAGCTGTTTTTT. The chain recombines TRBV5-6 with TRBJ2-2; D assignment may be TRBD1 or TRBD2 (5 bases each). The CDR3 extends over 15 amino acids. Trimming cost V 1 base and J 3 bases, with 10 bases left between them. Germline V gives CDR1 SGHDT, CDR2 YYEEEE.

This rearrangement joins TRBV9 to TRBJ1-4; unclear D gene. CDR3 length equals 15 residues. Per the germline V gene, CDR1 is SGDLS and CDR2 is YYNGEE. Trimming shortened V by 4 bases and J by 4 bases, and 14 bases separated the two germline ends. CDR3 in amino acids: CASSPYYRDNEKLFF. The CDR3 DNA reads TGTGCCAGCAGCCCCTATTACCGGGATAATGAAAAACTGTTTTTT.

CDR3 sequence: CASSPQGLGLEAFF. The CDR3 region has the DNA TGTGCCAGCAGCCCCCAGGGATTAGGTCTTGAAGCTTTCTTT. The V gene is TRBV11-1, the J gene TRBJ1-1; weak D call: TRBD1 (5 bases). CDR3 size: 14 residues. Germline assignment: CDR1 SGHAT and CDR2 FQDESV (reference sequence). Trimming took off 5 bases at V and 7 bases at J, with 17 bases between the two ends.

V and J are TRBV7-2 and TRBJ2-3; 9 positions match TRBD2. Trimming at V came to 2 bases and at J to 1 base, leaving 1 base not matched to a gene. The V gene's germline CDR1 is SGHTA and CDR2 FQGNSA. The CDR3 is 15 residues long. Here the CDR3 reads CASSLRLAGTDTQYF. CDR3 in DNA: TGTGCCAGCAGCTTACGACTAGCGGGCACAGATACGCAGTATTTT. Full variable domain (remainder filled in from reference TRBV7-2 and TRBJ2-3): GAGVSQSPSNKVTEKGKDVELRCDPISGHTALYWYRQSLGQGLEFLIYFQGNSAPDKSGLPSDRFSAERTGGSVSTLTIQRTQQEDSAVYLCASSLRLAGTDTQYFGPGTRLTVL.

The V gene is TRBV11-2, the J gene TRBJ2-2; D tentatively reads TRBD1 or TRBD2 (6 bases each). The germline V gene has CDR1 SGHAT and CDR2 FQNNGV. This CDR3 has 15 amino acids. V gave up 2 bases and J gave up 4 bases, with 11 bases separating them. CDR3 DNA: TGTGCCAGCAGCTTAATACCGGGGGCCACCGGGGAGCTGTTTTTT. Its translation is CASSLIPGATGELFF.

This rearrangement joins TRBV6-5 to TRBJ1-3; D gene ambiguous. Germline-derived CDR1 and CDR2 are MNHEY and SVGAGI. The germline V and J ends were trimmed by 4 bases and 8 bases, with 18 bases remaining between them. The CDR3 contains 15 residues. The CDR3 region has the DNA TGTGCCAGCAGTTCAAGAGGTCAGATGGGCGACACCATATATTTT. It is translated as CASSSRGQMGDTIYF.

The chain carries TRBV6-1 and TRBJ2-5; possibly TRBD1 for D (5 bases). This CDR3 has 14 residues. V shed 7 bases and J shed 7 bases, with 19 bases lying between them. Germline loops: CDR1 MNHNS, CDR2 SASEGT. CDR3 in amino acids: CASTLLGNQGTQYF. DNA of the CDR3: TGTGCCAGCACCCTCCTGGGTAACCAGGGGACCCAGTACTTC.

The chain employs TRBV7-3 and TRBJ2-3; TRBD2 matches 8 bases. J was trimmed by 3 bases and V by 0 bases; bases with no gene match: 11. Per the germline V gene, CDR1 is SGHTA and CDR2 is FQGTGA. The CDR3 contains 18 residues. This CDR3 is CASSLTARAGGGTDTQYF. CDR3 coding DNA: TGTGCCAGCAGCTTAACGGCCCGGGCGGGAGGAGGTACAGATACGCAGTATTTT. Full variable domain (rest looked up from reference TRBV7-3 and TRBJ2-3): GAGVSQTPSNKVTEKGKYVELRCDPISGHTALYWYRQSLGQGPEFLIYFQGTGAADDSGLPNDRFFAVRPEGSVSTLKIQRTERGDSAVYLCASSLTARAGGGTDTQYFGPGTRLTVL.

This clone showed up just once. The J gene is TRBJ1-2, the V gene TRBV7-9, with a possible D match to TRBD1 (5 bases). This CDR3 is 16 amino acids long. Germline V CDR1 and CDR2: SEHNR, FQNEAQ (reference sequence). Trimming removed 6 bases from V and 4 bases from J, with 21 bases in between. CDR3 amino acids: CASSSPLGTAGYGYTF. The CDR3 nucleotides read TGTGCCAGCAGTTCCCCCCTCGGGACCGCCGGCTATGGCTACACCTTC.

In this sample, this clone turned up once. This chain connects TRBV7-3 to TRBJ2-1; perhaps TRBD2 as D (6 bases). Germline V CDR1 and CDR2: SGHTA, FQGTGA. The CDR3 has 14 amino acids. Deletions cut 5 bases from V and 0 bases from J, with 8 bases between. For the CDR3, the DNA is TGTGCCAGCAGCCCCGGGAGCTCCTACAATGAGCAGTTCTTC. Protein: CASSPGSSYNEQFF. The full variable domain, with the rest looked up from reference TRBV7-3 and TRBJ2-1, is GAGVSQTPSNKVTEKGKYVELRCDPISGHTALYWYRQSLGQGPEFLIYFQGTGAADDSGLPNDRFFAVRPEGSVSTLKIQRTERGDSAVYLCASSPGSSYNEQFFGPGTRLTVL.

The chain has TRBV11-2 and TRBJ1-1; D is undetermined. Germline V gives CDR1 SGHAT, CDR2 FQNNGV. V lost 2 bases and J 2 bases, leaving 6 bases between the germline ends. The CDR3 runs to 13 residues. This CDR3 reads CASSLSVNTEAFF. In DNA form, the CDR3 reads TGTGCCAGCAGCTTAAGTGTCAACACTGAAGCTTTCTTT.

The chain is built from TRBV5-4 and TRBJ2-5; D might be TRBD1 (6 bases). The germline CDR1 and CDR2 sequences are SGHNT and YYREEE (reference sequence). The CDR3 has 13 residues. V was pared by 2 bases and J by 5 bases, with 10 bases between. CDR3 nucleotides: TGTGCCAGCAGCTTTCAGGGGTGGGAGACCCAGTACTTC. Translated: CASSFQGWETQYF. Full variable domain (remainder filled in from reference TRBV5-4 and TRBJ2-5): ETGVTQSPTHLIKTRGQQVTLRCSSQSGHNTVSWYQQALGQGPQFIFQYYREEENGRGNFPPRFSGLQFPNYSSELNVNALELDDSALYLCASSFQGWETQYFGPGTRLLVL.